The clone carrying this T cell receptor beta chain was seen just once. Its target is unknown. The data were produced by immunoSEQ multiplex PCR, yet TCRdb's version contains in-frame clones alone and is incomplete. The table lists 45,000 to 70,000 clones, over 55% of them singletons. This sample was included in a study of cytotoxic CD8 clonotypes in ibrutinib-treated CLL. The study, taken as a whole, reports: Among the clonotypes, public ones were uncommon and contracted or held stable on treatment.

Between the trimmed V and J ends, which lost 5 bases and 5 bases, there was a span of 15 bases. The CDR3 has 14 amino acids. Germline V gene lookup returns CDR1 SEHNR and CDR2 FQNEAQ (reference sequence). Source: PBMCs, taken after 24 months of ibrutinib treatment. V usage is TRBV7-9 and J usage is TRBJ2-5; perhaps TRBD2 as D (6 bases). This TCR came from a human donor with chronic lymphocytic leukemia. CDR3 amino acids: CASSLTRAWETQYF. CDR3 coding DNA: TGTGCCAGCAGCCTGACTAGGGCATGGGAGACCCAGTACTTC.